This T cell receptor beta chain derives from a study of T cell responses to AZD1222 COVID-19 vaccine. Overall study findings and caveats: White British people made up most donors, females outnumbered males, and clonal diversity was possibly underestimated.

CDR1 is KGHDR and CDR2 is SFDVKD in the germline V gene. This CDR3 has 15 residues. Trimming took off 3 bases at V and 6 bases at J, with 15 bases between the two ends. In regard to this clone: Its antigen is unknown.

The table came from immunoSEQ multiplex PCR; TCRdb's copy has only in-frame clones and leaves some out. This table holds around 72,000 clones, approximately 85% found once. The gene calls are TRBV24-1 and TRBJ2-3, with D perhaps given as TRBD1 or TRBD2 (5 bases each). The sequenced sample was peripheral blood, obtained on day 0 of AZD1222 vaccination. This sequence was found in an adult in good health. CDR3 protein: CATSDRIGTKDTQYF. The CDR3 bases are TGTGCCACCAGTGATCGGATCGGGACGAAGGATACGCAGTATTTT.